Below, one T cell receptor (beta chain) is given with its context. Its antigen is not yet known. Base quality data are lacking; no much larger clone is found one base away. The data originate from a study of cytomegalovirus exposure and HLA in healthy donors (dated by TCRdb to between 2016 and 2019). A note on the overall study: An earlier analysis of some 620 of the donors reported 250 to 350 Gb of sequence data and 117 million unique TCR beta sequences obtained from around 180 million T cells. Besides the first cohort of roughly 700 subjects, a separate validation cohort made up of 120 different subjects was used. Because of strong linkage in the cohort, four to six DR-DQ haplotypes were treated as single units for association and clustering. The aim of the study was to test whether cataloging public T cell receptors could identify signatures of past pathogen exposure. The study used immunosequencing to profile the T cell repertoires of several hundred subjects and linked those repertoires to cytomegalovirus serostatus. Among some 410 genotyped donors of the cohort, an average of approximately 240,000 unique TCR beta nucleotide sequences was sequenced per donor, of which about 18% were non-productive. A later genetic analysis used genome-wide SNP genotypes for about 65% of the 666 donors, treating that subset as a discovery cohort. All discovery cohort repertoires had been generated on a single sequencing platform. To study patterns of TCR occurrence, a later analysis re-analyzed previously published TCR beta repertoires from more than 550 donors and added high-resolution HLA genotyping. Roughly 290 gigabases of sequencing data and about 92 million unique TCR sequences made up an early release that covered some 640 HLA-typed donors. The number of typed donors differed by locus: about 620-630 for A, B, C, DRB1 and DQB1; roughly 510 for DQA1; 606 for DPA1; and around 470 for DPB1. In the later analysis, no new phenotypic data were used to find candidate immune exposures; instead, reliance was placed on TCR beta sequences and their occurrence across donors. An earlier analysis of 587 of the donors used high-throughput TCR beta sequencing to judge whether each TCR beta V gene segment behaved as functional or pseudogenic. Class I and class II HLA loci were covered by the typing at four-digit resolution. Of the approximately 400 genotyped donors, approximately 80% fell in the genetic ancestry cluster associated with self-reported Caucasian donors. Donor age, sex, ethnicity and CMV serostatus were compiled alongside the repertoire data. To predict cytomegalovirus infection status, the study combined high-throughput TCR immunosequencing, statistical association of individual TCRs with disease status, and machine learning. Overall study outcomes, separate from this receptor: In both the original and validation cohorts, the classifier was reported to diagnose cytomegalovirus status with high specificity and sensitivity. An association between a missense DCLRE1C variant and V-gene and J-gene trimming of TCR beta chains was found in a later genetic analysis and replicated in an independent cohort. While some public TCRs were present in many individuals, most TCR sequences turned up only very rarely across donors. The authors suggested that the approach could potentially be extended to other disease states and immunological phenotypes. Specific HLA alleles were associated with 18,000 or so TCR beta sequences at a false discovery rate of 0.05 in a later analysis. In a later analysis, the rate of TCR association differed among HLA loci, with DRB1 alleles having the most associated TCRs and HLA-C alleles having the fewest. The presence/absence analyses assumed that sequencing depth was roughly uniform across donors, and that assumption may not be true. A later analysis found that HLA-associated TCR beta chains were more clonally expanded and had lower generation probabilities than equally common non-associated chains. A further reported finding was that TCR beta sequences accurately predicted the HLA-A and HLA-B alleles for most subjects in the first cohort. In vitro tests confirmed that a few of the cytomegalovirus-associated TCR beta chains recognize cytomegalovirus antigens. Roughly 15 rarely observed V segments, including chromosome 9 orphons, were excluded from the earlier analysis of approximately 600 of the donors because counts were too low. The sequencing pipeline was judged likely to have produced a cluster of highly shared sequence variants as a technical artifact. In a later analysis, several top co-occurrence clusters were reported to appear linked to parvovirus B19, influenza, CMV and Epstein-Barr virus. Compared with the roughly 700-donor mean, donors in an Asian-associated ancestry cluster had fewer N-insertions in productive TCRs, according to a later genetic analysis. HLA typing was unavailable for some donors at each locus, so association tests used only the typed subset. Immune exposure information for the cohort was limited to CMV serostatus. When HLA alleles, especially DR and DQ, strongly co-occurred, TCR associations were difficult to assign to individual alleles. In an earlier analysis of some 540 of the donors, most TCR beta V segments appeared in productive rearrangements about 87% or about 30% of the time, broadly matching IMGT annotations. The cohort was sequenced for TCR beta chains only, and without alpha or paired-chain data the features that could be detected were limited. The 87-base-pair reads could not distinguish some IMGT-functional V segments, including TRBV6-2 and TRBV6-3, so those segments were excluded. Linkage disequilibrium might explain the correlated functional status among segregating V segments, but an unknown experimental factor could not be ruled out. Most CMV-associated TCR beta chains appeared to be HLA-restricted in a later analysis, and the HLA associations seemed to be driven largely by CMV exposure. The study gave a list of roughly 150 TCR beta chains associated with cytomegalovirus.

The cohort consisted of some 670 healthy bone marrow donors. All cohort members were sampled while nominally healthy, although unrecorded immune exposures were likely present. The donor tested CMV seronegative and was one of the 352 seronegative cohort members. A peripheral blood sample was provided by each donor, and peripheral blood mononuclear cells were used for TCR beta sequencing. The Qiagen DNeasy Blood Extraction Kit was used to extract genomic DNA from the blood cell samples. The method behind the library was the immunoSEQ multiplex PCR assay. For the multiplex PCR, a mixture combining 60 forward primers for TCR Vbeta segments and 13 reverse primers for TCR Jbeta segments was used. Amplification of the CDR3 region of rearranged TCR beta genes was performed with a multiplex PCR assay on genomic DNA. Amplified TCR beta libraries were sequenced as 87-base-pair reads on the Illumina HiSeq System. The authors' analysis ran thus. A later analysis tallied roughly 80 million unique TCR beta chains across the 700 or so repertoires, and around 9.9 million of those chains were shared by two or more donors. To remove PCR and sequencing errors, raw reads were error-corrected and collapsed into unique sequences using a nearest-neighbor algorithm that merged closely related sequences. To assign V, D and J gene segments, CDR3 sequences were aligned to IMGT reference sequences. For a sequence to be retained, a match of at least six nucleotides was required to both a V gene segment and a J gene segment. Rearrangements were classified as productive when the CDR3 lacked stop codons and remained in frame with V and J, and all other rearrangements were classified as non-productive. CDR3 was defined by IMGT convention, running from the second conserved V-encoded cysteine to the conserved J-encoded phenylalanine. The earlier analysis of about 590 of the donors excluded sequences that lacked an unambiguous match to a single V gene segment. An earlier analysis of fewer than 650 of the donors classified V segments as functional when productive rearrangements were above 56.7% and as segregating when the standard deviation between donors was above 5%. A statistical classification framework was developed to diagnose cytomegalovirus status using the catalog of TCR beta chain sequences. A later analysis assigned V and J genes by comparing TCR nucleotide sequences with IMGT/GENE-DB human TR gene sequences. A later analysis assigned CDR3 sequences and most-parsimonious VDJ recombination scenarios with the TCRdist pipeline. In a later analysis, every TCR beta chain was defined by the combination of its CDR3 amino acid sequence and its V-gene family, and reads without a unique V-gene family were dropped. A later analysis removed roughly 590 highly shared, low-generation-probability nucleotide sequences to deal with suspected cross-contamination and a sequencing artifact. For each public chain, a later analysis derived a clonal expansion index from normalized ranks of inferred template counts within each repertoire. A later analysis computed generation probabilities with a VDJ recombination model fitted to out-of-frame rearrangements, and checked the results against IGoR. Hypergeometric tests were used in a later analysis to score TCR-TCR, TCR-HLA and TCR-CMV co-occurrence, with a repertoire-size bias correction applied to the TCR pairs. False discovery rates were estimated in a later analysis by permuting HLA or CMV assignments 20 times. In a later analysis, co-occurring TCRs were grouped with DBSCAN, and TCRdist sequence similarity was added when clustering was performed within HLA-allele-positive subsets. Co-occurrence clustering excluded repertoires with fewer than 30,000 or more than 120,000 public chains, plus five with anomalous nucleotide sharing. TCRdb stores this immuneACCESS table with in-frame sequences only. Part of the clones is absent; in the studies checked, under half of the shortfall reflects unresolved V genes, and no reason is known for the rest. The V and J calls and clone size were taken over from that table, and D and trimming were inferred from the DNA. The table for this sample lists about 82,000 clones; around 82% of them were counted only once. The ten largest clones add up to around 3.4% of the sample.

Between the V and J ends, shortened by 3 bases and 5 bases respectively, the junction contains 10 bases. The CDR3 covers 13 residues, taking in both the cysteine and the phenylalanine. Only CDR3 DNA is held: 39 bases, read in frame from base 1. CDR1 and CDR2, per the germline V gene (reference sequence), are SEHNR and FQNEAQ. The chain is assembled from TRBV7-9 and TRBJ1-2, with a weak D call of TRBD1 (5 bases match). This TCR came from a man aged 45-65 years in good health and CMV-seronegative. Sequencing was done on a sample of PBMCs. In nucleotides, the sequence is TGTGCCAGCAGCTTCGGGGGAGAATATGGCTACACCTTC. It translates to CASSFGGEYGYTF.